This TCR beta chain was identified during a study of blood T cell repertoires in COVID-19. Study overall: COVID-19 samples from acute and convalescent phases originated in the United States, Italy and Spain. From T cells, B-cell-depleted T cells, or PBMCs came the material, which was cDNA or gDNA.

Source study methods: The authors estimated nucleated cell counts from reference gene primer amplification. Using immunoSEQ multiplex PCR, the repertoire was profiled, and TCRdb retains in-frame clones only, with some absent. For V, J and clone size, that table is used; D and trimming come from the DNA. The sample yields around 190,000 clones, approximately 90% seen once. The CDR3 has 15 amino acids. V was pared by 3 bases and J by 0 bases, with 12 bases between. Germline V gene data show CDR1 as SNHLY and CDR2 as FYNNEI. The V and J genes are TRBV2 and TRBJ2-7; possibly TRBD2 for D (5 bases). The specimen was peripheral blood. The clonotype was recovered from a human donor in a cohort sampled during active COVID-19. The CDR3 coding sequence is TGTGCCAGCAGTGAGGGAGTCTTAAGCTCCTACGAGCAGTACTTC. It encodes CASSEGVLSSYEQYF.